The 26 T cell receptor beta chains below come from one sample, sequenced in a study of molecular identifiers for immune sequencing clone quantification. TCRdb recomputed calls from the PCR reads with MiXCR, one row per CDR3 protein. The sample contains roughly 90,000 distinct CDR3 sequences, around a fifth of which appear only once. The sample consisted of naive CD8+ T cells from blood, with Jurkat cell RNA spiked in. Subset indicated: FACS-sorted CD8+CD4-CCR7+CD45RA+ naive T cells. The source is a human donor in good health. Some libraries in this study had Jurkat cell RNA spiked in.

Many counts were recorded for this clonotype. J is TRBJ2-3 and V is TRBV2; 16 nucleotides line up with TRBD2. CDR1 and CDR2 (germline): SNHLY, FYNNEI. The length of the CDR3 is 18 residues. J lost 4 bases, V lost 7 bases, and 11 bases had no gene match. CDR3 in amino acids: CASKTGLAGGPGADTQYF. CDR3 bases: TGTGCCAGCAAGACGGGACTAGCGGGAGGGCCTGGGGCAGATACGCAGTATTTT.

This clonotype was observed many times. The genes are TRBV29-1 and TRBJ2-7; weak D call: TRBD2 (6 bases). Trimming took off 0 bases at V and 0 bases at J, with 18 bases between the two ends. CDR1 and CDR2 from the germline V gene are SQVTM and ANQGSEA. The CDR3 totals 17 residues. CDR3 in DNA: TGCAGCGTTGAAGATGCCGTGGGGGACTCCAGCTCCTACGAGCAGTACTTC. Amino acid sequence: CSVEDAVGDSSSYEQYF.

The chain uses TRBV7-9 and TRBJ2-3; TRBD2 is a possible D gene (6 bases). Trimming stripped 5 bases from V and 0 bases from J, with 21 bases between. Germline V gene sequence: CDR1 SEHNR, CDR2 FQNEAQ (reference sequence). This CDR3 comprises 18 residues. CDR3 in DNA: TGTGCCAGCAGCACCCGTTCCGGGACTCCTACTAGCACAGATACGCAGTATTTT. Its translation is CASSTRSGTPTSTDTQYF.

This clonotype came up many times. The chain uses TRBV4-3 and TRBJ2-5, with 7 bases matching TRBD1. CDR1 is LGHNA, CDR2 YSLEER, per germline. The CDR3 totals 16 residues. V dropped 0 bases and J dropped 10; count of bases not matched to a gene: 14. The CDR3 sequence: CASSQDEGQSSEGQYF. CDR3 in DNA: TGCGCCAGCAGCCAAGATGAGGGACAGTCCTCCGAGGGCCAGTACTTC.

In its sample, this clonotype was seen many times. The chain is built from TRBV5-1 and TRBJ1-1; D is perhaps TRBD1 (5 bases). V was trimmed by 0 bases and J by 0 bases, leaving 15 bases between them. Germline loops: CDR1 SGHRS, CDR2 YFSETQ. This CDR3 spans 17 amino acids. CDR3 in DNA: TGCGCCAGCAGCTTGGGACAGCCTAAAGACGTGAACACTGAAGCTTTCTTT. Residues: CASSLGQPKDVNTEAFF.

This clonotype came up many times. The chain joins TRBV7-9 to TRBJ1-1; D may be TRBD1 (5 bases). The CDR3 runs 13 residues. Between the trimmed V and J ends, which lost 5 bases and 5 bases, there was a span of 12 bases. In germline, CDR1 is SEHNR, CDR2 FQNEAQ (reference sequence). CDR3 nucleotides: TGTGCCAGCAGCGGGGGGAGGTGGACTGAAGCTTTCTTT. It is translated as CASSGGRWTEAFF.

Many counts were recorded for this clonotype. The chain joins TRBV27 to TRBJ1-1; possible D gene TRBD1, 6 bases. The V gene's germline CDR1 is MNHEY and CDR2 SMNVEV (reference sequence). The CDR3 length is 14 residues. Trimming pared 5 bases from V and 5 bases from J, leaving 15 bases between. In DNA, the CDR3 is TGTGCCAGCAGTCACCAACAGGGAAGGACTGAAGCTTTCTTT. Its protein is CASSHQQGRTEAFF.

This clonotype was counted only a few times. One junction end disagrees with the germline gene, perhaps due to a read error. J is TRBJ2-5 and V is TRBV6-2 or TRBV6-3, with 10 positions matching TRBD2. Germline CDR1 MNHEY, CDR2 SVGEGT. This CDR3 has 18 residues. The DNA for the CDR3 is TGTGCCAGCAGCCAAGAAGCCCATGGACTAGCGGTGCAAGAGTCCCAGTACTTC. It yields the protein CASSQEAHGLAVQESQYF.

This clonotype was counted at least ten times. This chain links TRBV13 with TRBJ2-5, with 7 bases aligning to TRBD2. The V gene's germline CDR1 is PRHDT and CDR2 FYEKMQ (reference sequence). The CDR3 runs to 19 residues. The junction had 21 bases not matched to a gene; V was cut back by 8 bases and J by 0 bases. The CDR3 protein is CASSPGTGPGSGNQETQYF. DNA of the CDR3: TGTGCCAGCTCTCCCGGGACGGGCCCAGGAAGCGGGAACCAAGAGACCCAGTACTTC.

The rearrangement links TRBV29-1 to TRBJ2-3; D not certain. The germline V gene has CDR1 SQVTM and CDR2 ANQGSEA. The CDR3 consists of 12 residues. Trimming stripped 3 bases from V and 4 bases from J, with 8 bases between. CDR3 protein: CSVEGSSDTQYF. DNA for the CDR3: TGCAGCGTTGAGGGGTCATCAGATACGCAGTATTTT.

With respect to this clonotype: A read error is likely, as this CDR3 ends without the conserved phenylalanine or tryptophan. The rearrangement links TRBV30 to TRBJ1-1; D is perhaps TRBD1 (6 bases). This CDR3 comprises 13 residues. The ends were cut back, 5 bases at V and 5 bases at J, with 15 bases in the middle. CDR1 is GTSNPN and CDR2 is SVGIG in the germline V gene (reference sequence). CDR3 nucleotides: TGTGCCTGGTTATTGGACAGACGAACTGAAGCTTTCGTT. Its translation: CAWLLDRRTEAFV.

On this clonotype: A much larger clonotype is one base distant, so this may be a read error. V usage is TRBV7-9 and J usage is TRBJ1-2; D remains unclear. The CDR3 sequence is 13 residues long. V was shortened by 1 base and J by 8 bases, with 11 bases between the two germline ends. Germline CDR1 reads SEHNR; CDR2 reads FQNEAQ (reference sequence). The CDR3 DNA sequence: TGTGCCAGCAGCTTAGGACACCCGAGCGGCTACACCTTC. Its translation: CASSLGHPSGYTF.

This clonotype was seen many times. V usage is TRBV12-3 or TRBV12-4 and J usage is TRBJ2-3; possible D gene TRBD2, 5 bases. V dropped 5 bases and J dropped 5 bases, with 8 bases sitting between them. CDR3 length equals 12 residues. The CDR3 DNA reads as TGTGCCAGCAGTCGCGCGGGAGATACGCAGTATTTT. It translates to CASSRAGDTQYF.

In this sample, this clonotype turned up many times. As DNA, the CDR3 is TGTGCCAGTGGGGACAGCTATGGCTACACCTTC. Protein sequence: CASGDSYGYTF. V and J are TRBV19 and TRBJ1-2; 7 bases align to TRBD1. Germline values: CDR1 LNHDA, CDR2 SQIVND (reference sequence). The CDR3 totals 11 residues. Losses at the gene ends were 8 bases for V and 4 bases for J; bases not matched to a gene: 1.

Ten or more counts support this clonotype. The rearrangement joins TRBV4-3 to TRBJ1-2, with unresolved D. Trimming left V 4 bases short and J 8 bases short, with 14 bases between. From germline, CDR1 is LGHNA and CDR2 YSLEER. The CDR3 consists of 13 residues. The CDR3, as DNA: TGCGCCAGCAGCCCTCAGATTTATGGCGGCTACACCTTC. Translation: CASSPQIYGGYTF.

As concerns this clonotype: Given a much more abundant clone one base away, this may be a read error. The rearrangement joins TRBV7-6 to TRBJ1-1, with D perhaps matching TRBD1 (6 bases). Germline loops: CDR1 SGHVS, CDR2 FNYEAQ. The CDR3 contains 14 residues. The CDR3 loop reads CASSPGGAFTEASF. The CDR3 DNA reads as TGTGCCAGCAGCCCCGGGGGGGCGTTCACTGAAGCTTCCTTT.

In its sample, this clonotype was seen many times. This rearrangement joins TRBV6-1 to TRBJ2-5, with 7 nucleotides matching TRBD2. The CDR3 consists of 15 residues. J was trimmed by 1 base and V by 1 base; bases with no gene match: 3. Germline V CDR1 and CDR2: MNHNS, SASEGT. The CDR3 nucleotides read TGTGCCAGCAGTGAAGTGGCTAGCGGCCAAGAGACCCAGTACTTC. Amino acid sequence: CASSEVASGQETQYF.

This clonotype has a count of ten or more. This rearrangement joins TRBV7-9 to TRBJ2-7; a weak D match, TRBD2 (5 bases). V was trimmed by 5 bases and J by 2 bases, leaving 13 bases between them. This CDR3 has 14 residues. CDR1 SEHNR and CDR2 FQNEAQ come from the germline V gene (reference sequence). The CDR3 sequence: CASSPRGLTYEQYF. Written as DNA, the CDR3 is TGTGCCAGCAGCCCTCGAGGGTTGACCTACGAGCAGTACTTC.

This clonotype showed up many times. This chain connects TRBV6-2 or TRBV6-3 to TRBJ1-2; TRBD1 is a possible D gene (5 bases). This CDR3 is 11 amino acids long. The V end was cut by 2 bases, the J end by 10 bases, with 8 bases between. Germline assignment: CDR1 MNHEY and CDR2 SVGEGT. The CDR3 DNA reads TGTGCCAGCAGTTACGGCAGGGACTACACCTTC. As protein: CASSYGRDYTF.

A note on this clonotype: This may be a read error, as it is one base from a much larger clone. The rearrangement uses TRBV10-2 and TRBJ2-3; D is perhaps TRBD1 (5 bases). This CDR3 is built from 14 residues. From germline, CDR1 is WSHSY and CDR2 SAAADI. The CDR3 DNA reads TGCGCCGGCAGCTCGGGTCCGCCAGGGGATACGCAGTATTTT. It encodes CAGSSGPPGDTQYF.

This clonotype has at least ten counts. The chain employs TRBV4-2 and TRBJ1-1; the D is unclear. Trimming took off 1 base at V and 0 bases at J, with 9 bases between the two ends. There are 15 residues in the CDR3. Germline V gene sequence: CDR1 LGHNA, CDR2 YNFKEQ. In DNA, the CDR3 is TGTGCCAGCAGCCAAGCACTGAGTATGAACACTGAAGCTTTCTTT. This encodes CASSQALSMNTEAFF.

This clonotype was seen ten or more times. CDR3 nucleotides: TGTGCCAGCAGTTACCCCTTCGGGGGAGGAAAAGAGACCCAGTACTTC. Its protein is CASSYPFGGGKETQYF. This chain joins TRBV6-2 or TRBV6-3 and TRBJ2-5; D is possibly TRBD2 (6 bases). Germline values: CDR1 MNHEY, CDR2 SVGEGT. The length of the CDR3 is 16 residues. V dropped 2 bases and J dropped 3 bases, with 16 bases sitting between them.

Concerning this clonotype itself: A much larger clone differs from this one at a single base, so this may be a read error. The chain joins TRBV4-1 to TRBJ1-3; D ambiguous. The CDR3 length is 16 residues. With 0 bases removed from V and 0 bases from J, the gap between germline ends came to 9 bases. CDR1 and CDR2 (germline): MGHRA, YSYEKL. The CDR3 reads CASSQDWEASGNTIYF. DNA for the CDR3: TGCGCCAGCAGCCAAGATTGGGAGGCCTCTGGAAACACCATATATTTT.

This clonotype was recorded at least ten times. The chain uses TRBV9 and TRBJ2-1, with D perhaps assigned TRBD1 or TRBD2 (5 bases each). There are 16 residues in the CDR3. V dropped 0 bases and J dropped 3 bases, with 13 bases sitting between them. Germline-derived CDR1 and CDR2 are SGDLS and YYNGEE. The CDR3 protein is CASSVGGESIYNEQFF. In nucleotides, the CDR3 is TGTGCCAGCAGCGTAGGAGGGGAGTCCATCTACAATGAGCAGTTCTTC.

This clonotype was seen many times. The rearrangement uses TRBV25-1 and TRBJ2-7; D remains unclear. The germline gives CDR1 MGHDK, CDR2 SYGVNS. The CDR3 extends over 12 amino acids. The V end was cut by 1 base, the J end by 5 bases, with 6 bases between. Written as DNA, the CDR3 is TGTGCCAGCAGTGAATTCGGCCACGAGCAGTACTTC. It encodes CASSEFGHEQYF.

This clonotype was counted at least ten times. The chain employs TRBV19 and TRBJ2-3; no clear D. CDR3 length: 13 residues. V gave up 3 bases and J gave up 4 bases, with 8 bases separating them. Germline CDR1 reads LNHDA; CDR2 reads SQIVND (reference sequence). Here the CDR3 reads CASSIVVSDTQYF. The CDR3 nucleotides read TGTGCCAGTAGTATTGTGGTATCAGATACGCAGTATTTT.